This T cell receptor beta chain originates from a study of tumor and adjacent non-tumor tissue in lung cancer. Across the whole study: Millions of productive TCRbeta reads were obtained per sample on average. Study-wide results and limits: Compared with tumor, normal lung showed significantly lower TCR diversity. Tumor repertoires had a smaller top 100 clone share than normal lung.

Three rounds of nested PCR, following a modified ARM-PCR protocol, produced the TCRbeta library. TCRdb re-called the multiplex PCR reads with MiXCR, one entry per CDR3 protein. Among 200,000 to 250,000 distinct CDR3 sequences, 71% were seen once, and the ten largest hold 25%. The template was RNA from unsorted bulk tissue. Newly diagnosed lung cancer patients had thoracic surgery in China, August–late 2014, without prior chemotherapy. This clonotype turned up a few times. Its antigen is undetermined. CDR1 and CDR2 (germline): DFQATT, SNEGSKA (reference sequence). This CDR3 is 13 amino acids long. With 6 bases clipped from V and 6 bases from J, the junction kept 9 bases outside the gene matches.

The TCR originated in a man in his 60s with non-small cell lung cancer. V and J are TRBV20-1 and TRBJ1-2; 8 bases fit TRBD1. Sequenced: lung tumor tissue. The CDR3 DNA follows: TGCAGTGCGCCTGGGACAGGACGGAATGGCTACACCTTC. Translating it yields CSAPGTGRNGYTF.